Presented here are 22 T cell receptor beta chains from one specimen sequenced in a study of blood T cell repertoires in COVID-19. Clones were sequenced by immunoSEQ multiplex PCR, and TCRdb holds only the in-frame ones, with some missing. The table has 200,000 to 250,000 clones, roughly 84% seen once. Material for sequencing was PBMCs or T cells enriched from blood (not recorded which). These receptors originate from a woman between 35 and 50 years old who had recovered from COVID-19.

This chain uses TRBV19 with TRBJ2-2, with a tentative D call TRBD1 (6 bases). The length of the CDR3 is 15 residues. V lost 5 bases to trimming and J lost 2 bases, with 12 bases between them. Germline values: CDR1 LNHDA, CDR2 SQIVND (reference sequence). This CDR3 is CASSRTASNTGELFF. CDR3 in DNA: TGTGCCAGTAGTCGGACAGCTAGCAACACCGGGGAGCTGTTTTTT.

The chain couples TRBV30 to TRBJ2-7; 9 nucleotides line up with TRBD2. The CDR3 extends over 14 amino acids. Per germline, CDR1 GTSNPN and CDR2 SVGIG (reference sequence). J was trimmed by 2 bases and V by 4 bases; bases with no gene match: 6. CDR3 nucleotides: TGTGCCTGGAAGAAGGCGGGAGGGCCCTACGAGCAGTACTTC. This translates into CAWKKAGGPYEQYF.

The chain combines TRBV9 with TRBJ1-6; D may be TRBD1 (5 bases). V dropped 0 bases and J dropped 8 bases, with 12 bases sitting between them. Germline CDR1 and CDR2: SGDLS and YYNGEE. This CDR3 is 15 amino acids long. This CDR3 is CASSVANSGDSPLHF. CDR3 nucleotides: TGTGCCAGCAGCGTAGCTAATTCGGGGGATTCACCCCTCCACTTT.

This chain connects TRBV7-2 to TRBJ1-5; a weak D match, TRBD1 (6 bases). Germline CDR1 is SGHTA and CDR2 is FQGNSA. V was shortened by 3 bases and J by 2 bases, with 8 bases between the two germline ends. The length of the CDR3 is 14 residues. DNA for the CDR3: TGTGCCAGCAGCTTTGCAGGGGGCAATCAGCCCCAGCATTTT. Translation: CASSFAGGNQPQHF.

The chain couples TRBV9 to TRBJ1-6; the match to TRBD1 covers 7 bases. Germline CDR1 is SGDLS and CDR2 is YYNGEE. Trimming at V came to 0 bases and at J to 4 bases, leaving 16 bases not matched to a gene. The CDR3 loop spans 20 amino acids. CDR3 region: CASSVVFRGQTRGYNSPLHF. In DNA form, the CDR3 reads TGTGCCAGCAGCGTAGTGTTCCGGGGGCAAACCAGGGGGTATAATTCACCCCTCCACTTT.

The J gene is TRBJ1-1, the V gene TRBV23-1; no reliable D call. TRBV23-1 is labeled an ORF, and its function is uncertain. V lost 0 bases and J 1 base, leaving 6 bases between the germline ends. There are 14 residues in the CDR3. The CDR3 DNA follows: TGCGCCAGCAGTCAATCGGGCTCGAACACTGAAGCTTTCTTT. Translating it yields CASSQSGSNTEAFF.

This clone was observed a handful of times. The rearrangement uses TRBV7-2 and TRBJ2-3, with 10 bases matching TRBD2. CDR1 is SGHTA, CDR2 FQGNSA, per germline. Trimming removed 6 bases from V and 4 bases from J; junction bases left unmatched: 10. This CDR3 has 16 amino acids. The CDR3 spells CASRLKREGSADTQYF. CDR3 DNA sequence: TGTGCCAGCAGACTCAAGCGGGAGGGATCGGCAGATACGCAGTATTTT.

The chain couples TRBV5-6 to TRBJ2-5, with 7 bases identical to TRBD1. After removal of 4 bases from V and 4 bases from J, the junction contained 7 bases not matched to a gene. The CDR3 runs to 14 residues. CDR1 is SGHDT, CDR2 YYEEEE, per germline. The CDR3 DNA is TGTGCCAGCAGCCGGGGACAGACGCCAGAGACCCAGTACTTC. Its translation: CASSRGQTPETQYF.

The sample holds one count of this clone. The chain uses TRBV6-1 and TRBJ2-1; D remains ambiguous. Germline V gene sequence: CDR1 MNHNS, CDR2 SASEGT. The CDR3 extends over 11 amino acids. The V and J ends lost 3 bases and 7 bases respectively, with 4 bases between them. The CDR3 DNA sequence: TGTGCCAGCAGTGATCATAATGAGCAGTTCTTC. Protein: CASSDHNEQFF.

The genes are TRBV21-1 and TRBJ2-7; TRBD1 is the table's D call, not checked against the DNA. TRBV21-1 is assigned pseudogene status. The CDR3 sequence is 17 residues long. CDR3 in amino acids: CASSSAIEDTPKYEQYV. CDR3 in DNA: TGTGCCAGCAGCTCCGCCATAGAAGACACACCCAAGTACGAGCAGTACGTC.

The chain has TRBV7-2 and TRBJ2-4; TRBD2 agrees at 8 bases. The CDR3 is 16 residues long. V gave up 5 bases and J gave up 0 bases; unmatched junction bases: 6. Germline assignment: CDR1 SGHTA and CDR2 FQGNSA. The CDR3 reads CASSGTSGLAKNIQYF. Here the CDR3 DNA reads TGTGCCAGCAGCGGCACTAGCGGTCTAGCCAAAAACATTCAGTACTTC.

The gene calls are TRBV3-1 (or the pseudogene TRBV3-2) and TRBJ1-6; the D is unclear. V lost 8 bases and J lost 8, with 16 bases in between. This CDR3 is 14 amino acids long. CDR1 and CDR2 (germline): LGHDT, YNNKEL (reference sequence). The CDR3: CASSAQERDSPLHF. In DNA form, the CDR3 reads TGTGCCAGCTCCGCCCAGGAAAGAGATTCACCCCTCCACTTT.

CDR3 in DNA: TGTGCCAGCAGCTTCCGGGGTAAAGCCTATGGCTACACCTTC. Amino acid sequence: CASSFRGKAYGYTF. This chain connects TRBV7-9 to TRBJ1-2; D is undetermined. V shed 3 bases and J shed 4 bases, with 12 bases lying between them. The V gene's germline CDR1 is SEHNR and CDR2 FQNEAQ (reference sequence). This CDR3 is built from 14 residues.

The chain couples TRBV7-9 to TRBJ2-1, with 12 bases that match TRBD2. The V and J ends lost 4 bases and 8 bases, in that order; junction bases with no gene match: 15. The CDR3 is made up of 18 amino acids. Germline-derived CDR1 and CDR2 are SEHNR and FQNEAQ (reference sequence). The CDR3 sequence: CASSSGRGLAGKVDEQFF. Here the CDR3 DNA reads TGTGCCAGCAGCTCCGGTCGTGGACTAGCGGGAAAAGTGGATGAGCAGTTCTTC.

To note about this clone: At the DNA level, this CDR3 is encoded by other sequences in the same sample as well. The CDR3 coding sequence is TGTGCCAGCAGCCTTACAGGGGCAACTAATGAAAAACTGTTTTTT. This codes for CASSLTGATNEKLFF. J is TRBJ1-4 and V is TRBV9; 7 bases are shared with TRBD1. This CDR3 region has 15 residues. Germline V gives CDR1 SGDLS, CDR2 YYNGEE. The V gene end was trimmed by 4 bases and the J gene end by 0 bases; junction bases not matched to a gene: 3.

The rearrangement joins TRBV18 to TRBJ2-1; TRBD2 matches at 8 bases. Germline V lookup: CDR1 KGHSH, CDR2 LQKENI. V trimming: 3 bases; J trimming: 6 bases; junction bases outside the gene matches: 1. This CDR3 has 13 residues. The CDR3 protein is CASSPGLGNEQFF. CDR3 nucleotides: TGTGCCAGCTCACCGGGACTAGGCAATGAGCAGTTCTTC.

This chain connects TRBV10-2 to TRBJ1-2; possible D gene TRBD1, 5 bases. The CDR3 spans 15 residues. Germline V lookup: CDR1 WSHSY, CDR2 SAAADI. With 0 bases removed from V and 5 bases from J, the gap between germline ends came to 13 bases. The CDR3 DNA follows: TGCGCCAGCAGTGAGTCTGGAGGGGCGGGATATGGCTACACCTTC. Amino acid sequence: CASSESGGAGYGYTF.

CDR3 coding DNA: TGCGCCAGCAGCTTGGAAGGGGGTTACGAGCAGTACTTC. This codes for CASSLEGGYEQYF. The V call is TRBV5-1, the J call TRBJ2-7; weak D call: TRBD1 (6 bases). The CDR3 spans 13 residues. Germline assignment: CDR1 SGHRS and CDR2 YFSETQ. Trimming left V 0 bases short and J 4 bases short, with 8 bases between. Supplemented by reference TRBV5-1 and TRBJ2-7, the full variable domain reads KAGVTQTPRYLIKTRGQQVTLSCSPISGHRSVSWYQQTPGQGLQFLFEYFSETQRNKGNFPGRFSGRQFSNSRSEMNVSTLELGDSALYLCASSLEGGYEQYFGPGTRLTVT.

This rearrangement joins TRBV10-1 to TRBJ2-1; a weak D match, TRBD1 (6 bases). V shed 2 bases and J shed 0 bases, with 8 bases lying between them. The germline V gene has CDR1 WNHNN and CDR2 SYGVQD (reference sequence). There are 15 residues in the CDR3. The DNA of the CDR3 is TGCGCCAGCAGTGAGACAGGGAGCTCCTACAATGAGCAGTTCTTC. This gives the protein CASSETGSSYNEQFF.

This clone appeared once. The V gene is TRBV18, the J gene TRBJ2-1; TRBD2 aligns across 12 bases. The V gene's germline CDR1 is KGHSH and CDR2 LQKENI. The J segment lost 10 bases and the V segment lost 3 bases, leaving 4 bases of the junction unmatched. This CDR3 contains 14 residues. CDR3 DNA sequence: TGTGCCAGCTCACCCTGGACTAGCGGGGTCGAGCAGTTCTTC. Its protein product is CASSPWTSGVEQFF.

The chain recombines TRBV18 with TRBJ1-1, with D perhaps matching TRBD1 (6 bases). Germline V lookup: CDR1 KGHSH, CDR2 LQKENI. The CDR3 has 15 residues. Trimming took 3 bases from V and 3 from J, leaving 14 bases between them. CDR3 in amino acids: CASSPGSGGHTEAFF. As DNA, the CDR3 is TGTGCCAGCTCACCGGGAAGCGGGGGCCACACTGAAGCTTTCTTT.

V usage is TRBV5-1 and J usage is TRBJ2-5, with D unresolved. Germline CDR1 is SGHRS and CDR2 is YFSETQ. V was clipped by 0 bases and J by 5 bases, with 11 bases between them. The CDR3 loop spans 14 amino acids. As DNA, the CDR3 is TGCGCCAGCAGCTTGGCTGGCTCCTGGGAGACCCAGTACTTC. Protein product: CASSLAGSWETQYF.